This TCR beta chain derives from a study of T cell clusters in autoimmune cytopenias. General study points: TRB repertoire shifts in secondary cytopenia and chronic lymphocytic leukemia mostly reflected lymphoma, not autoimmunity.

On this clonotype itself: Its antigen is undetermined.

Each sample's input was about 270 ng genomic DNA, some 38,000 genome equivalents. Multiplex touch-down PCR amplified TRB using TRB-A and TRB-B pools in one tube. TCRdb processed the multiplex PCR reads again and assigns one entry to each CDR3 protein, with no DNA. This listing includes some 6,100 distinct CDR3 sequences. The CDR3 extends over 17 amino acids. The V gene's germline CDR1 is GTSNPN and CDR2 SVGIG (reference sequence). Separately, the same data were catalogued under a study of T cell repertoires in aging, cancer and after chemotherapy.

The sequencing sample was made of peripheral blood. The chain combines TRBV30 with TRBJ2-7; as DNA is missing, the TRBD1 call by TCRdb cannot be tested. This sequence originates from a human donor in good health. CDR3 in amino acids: CAWSLPLPGQGGNEQYF.